This TCR beta chain was recovered during a study of CD8+CD57+ T cells in acquired aplastic anemia listed by TCRdb under 2018. In terms of the full investigation: DNA extracted from sorted CD4+ and CD8+ cells had a mean of about 3.3 ug, with a range of about 0.19 to 30 ug. What the authors observed across the whole study: No significant difference in CD8+ Simpson's diversity was found between patients and healthy controls (P=0.060). Around 30 CD8+ CDR3 sequences were shared between patients and controls but appeared highly expressed in patients and within their immunodominant clones.

This clonotype has at least ten counts. What antigen it recognizes has not been identified. The sample holds no much larger clone one base away, and base qualities are not on file. Profiling of TCR beta VDJ combinations and CDR3 sequences used genomic DNA as the template. An Illumina HiSeq 2000 was used for TCR repertoire sequencing. In the source study's methods: TRBV/TRBJ rearrangement plots, CDR3 size and DJ length profiles, and Simpson's diversity index were used to evaluate the repertoires. The immunodominant clone was defined as the most abundant DNA sequence in deep sequencing data. CDR3 amino acid sequences were screened for sharing across subjects and were compared with published repertoires and the VDJdb database. TCRdb ran its own pipeline on the public reads, namely fastp trimming at Q25 and MiXCR clone calling, and kept in-frame beta chains. Identical CDR3 proteins give one entry, which carries the most common genes and DNA. These V and J calls are TCRdb output, not the study's own analysis. The sample table contains more than 150,000 distinct CDR3 sequences; only one count was recorded for over 60% of them. The ten largest clones add up to about 45% of the sample.

The study deep-sequenced TCR repertoires of sorted CD4+ and CD8+ blood T cells from severe aplastic anemia patients and healthy subjects. Ficoll-Paque density gradient centrifugation was used to isolate peripheral blood mononuclear cells. Before DNA extraction, CD4+ and CD8+ T cells were sorted with FACS or magnetic beads. The CDR3 runs 16 amino acids, cysteine and phenylalanine included. The DNA shown is the 48-base CDR3, in frame from base 1. The germline V end is reduced by 3 bases and the J end by 2 bases; junction bases left unmatched: 6. Per the germline V gene (reference sequence), LNHDA is the CDR1 and SQIVND is the CDR2.

Sample: sorted CD4+, CD8+, or CD8+CD57+ T cells (not recorded which) from PBMCs. The rearrangement joined TRBV19 to TRBJ2-3; 9 bases in between match TRBD2. The clonotype was recovered from a human donor with severe aplastic anemia or a healthy control (not recorded which). The bases read TGTGCCAGTAGTATCCAAGGCGGGGGGGTCACAGATACGCAGTATTTT. Translated, this is CASSIQGGGVTDTQYF.